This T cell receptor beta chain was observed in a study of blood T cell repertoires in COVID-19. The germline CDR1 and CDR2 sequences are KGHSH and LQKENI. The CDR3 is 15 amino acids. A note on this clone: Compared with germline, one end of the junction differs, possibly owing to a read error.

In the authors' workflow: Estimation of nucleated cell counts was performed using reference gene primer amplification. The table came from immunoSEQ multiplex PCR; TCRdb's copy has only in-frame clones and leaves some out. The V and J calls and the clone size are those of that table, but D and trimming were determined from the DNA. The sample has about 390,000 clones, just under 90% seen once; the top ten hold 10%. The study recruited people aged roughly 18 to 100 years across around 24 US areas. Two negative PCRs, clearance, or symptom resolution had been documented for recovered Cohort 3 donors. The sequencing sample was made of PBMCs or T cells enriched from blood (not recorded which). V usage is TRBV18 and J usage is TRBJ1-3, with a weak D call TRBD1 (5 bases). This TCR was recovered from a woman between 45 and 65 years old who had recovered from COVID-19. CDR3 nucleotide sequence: TGTGCCAGCTCACCACCGGGAGGGACTGGCAACACCATATATTTT. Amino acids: CASSPPGGTGNTIYF.